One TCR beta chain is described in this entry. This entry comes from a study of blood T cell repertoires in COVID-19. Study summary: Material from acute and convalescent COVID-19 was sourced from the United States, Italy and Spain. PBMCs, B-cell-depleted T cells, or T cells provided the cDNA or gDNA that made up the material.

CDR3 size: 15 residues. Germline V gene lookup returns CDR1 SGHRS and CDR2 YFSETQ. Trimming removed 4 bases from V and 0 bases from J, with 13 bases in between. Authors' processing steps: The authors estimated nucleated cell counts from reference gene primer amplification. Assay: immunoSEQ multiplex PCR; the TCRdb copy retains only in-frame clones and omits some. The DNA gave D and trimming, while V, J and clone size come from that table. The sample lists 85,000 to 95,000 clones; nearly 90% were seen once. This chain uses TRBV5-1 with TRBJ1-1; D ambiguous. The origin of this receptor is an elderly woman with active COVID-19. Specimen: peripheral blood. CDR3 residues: CASSPDGHLNTEAFF. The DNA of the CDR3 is TGCGCCAGCAGCCCCGATGGCCACCTGAACACTGAAGCTTTCTTT. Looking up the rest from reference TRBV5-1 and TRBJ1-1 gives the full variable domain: KAGVTQTPRYLIKTRGQQVTLSCSPISGHRSVSWYQQTPGQGLQFLFEYFSETQRNKGNFPGRFSGRQFSNSRSEMNVSTLELGDSALYLCASSPDGHLNTEAFFGQGTRLTVV.